This T cell receptor (beta chain) was identified in a study of T cells in Graves' hyperthyroidism and ophthalmopathy. Points from the study as a whole: Blood shared most expanded thyroid clonotypes above 0.001.

Notes on this clonotype: Its antigen is not known. The DNA is left out, because the CDR3 cannot be placed on it with certainty; the CDR3 is given as TCRdb lists it.

Patients between 18 and 65 years old had hyperthyroidism, newly diagnosed and lasting under 2 months. Diagnoses used clinical symptoms, serum thyroxine and TRAb, thyroid ultrasound and orbital computed tomography. The investigators amplified TCR beta CDR3 regions from RNA transcripts. Using the HTBI primer set, a first-round RT-PCR was run on the TCR CDR3. TCRdb used MiXCR to reprocess the multiplex PCR reads, holding one entry per CDR3 protein. The table records roughly 100,000 distinct CDR3 sequences, roughly 56% of them present only once. The sample comprised blood. The TCR was taken from a woman aged 40 to 55 with Graves' hyperthyroidism.

This CDR3 is CSVWTGFGAGEDWGKTQYF. The chain employs TRBV29-1 and TRBJ2-5; no DNA check was done on the table's D call, TRBD1. The CDR3 sequence runs 19 residues, both termini included. From germline, CDR1 is SQVTM and CDR2 ANQGSEA.